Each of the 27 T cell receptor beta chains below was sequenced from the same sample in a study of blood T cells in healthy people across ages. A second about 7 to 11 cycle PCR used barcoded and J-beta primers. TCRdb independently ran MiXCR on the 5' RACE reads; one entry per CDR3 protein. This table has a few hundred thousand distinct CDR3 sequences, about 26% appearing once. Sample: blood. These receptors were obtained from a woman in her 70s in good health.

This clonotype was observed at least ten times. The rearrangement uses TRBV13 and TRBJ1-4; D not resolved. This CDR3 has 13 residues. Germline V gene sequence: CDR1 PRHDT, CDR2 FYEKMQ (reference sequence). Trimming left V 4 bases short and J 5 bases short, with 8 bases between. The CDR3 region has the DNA TGTGCCAGCAGCTCCCCTATGAATGAAAAACTGTTTTTT. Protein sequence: CASSSPMNEKLFF.

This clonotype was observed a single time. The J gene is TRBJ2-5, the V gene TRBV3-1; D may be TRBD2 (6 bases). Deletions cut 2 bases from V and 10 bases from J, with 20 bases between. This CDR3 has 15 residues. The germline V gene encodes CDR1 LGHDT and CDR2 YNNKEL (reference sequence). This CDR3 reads CASSQTGTPTGDQYF. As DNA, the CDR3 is TGTGCCAGCAGCCAAACCGGGACCCCCACGGGGGACCAGTACTTC.

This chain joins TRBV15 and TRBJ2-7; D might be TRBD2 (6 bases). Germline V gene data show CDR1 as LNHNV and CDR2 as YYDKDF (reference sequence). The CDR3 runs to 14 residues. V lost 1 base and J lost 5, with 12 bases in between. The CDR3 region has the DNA TGTGCCACCAGCAGAGGGTGGGAGGTGGACGAGCAGTACTTC. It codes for CATSRGWEVDEQYF. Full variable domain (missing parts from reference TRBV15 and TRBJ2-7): DAMVIQNPRYQVTQFGKPVTLSCSQTLNHNVMYWYQQKSSQAPKLLFHYYDKDFNNEADTPDNFQSRRPNTSFCFLDIRSPGLGDTAMYLCATSRGWEVDEQYFGPGTRLTVT.

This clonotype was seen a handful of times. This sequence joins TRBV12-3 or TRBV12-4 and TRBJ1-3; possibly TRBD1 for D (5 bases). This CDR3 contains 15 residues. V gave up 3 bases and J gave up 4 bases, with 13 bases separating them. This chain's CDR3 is CASSLGRGLGNTIYF. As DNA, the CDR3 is TGTGCCAGCAGTTTGGGGCGAGGGTTAGGAAACACCATATATTTT.

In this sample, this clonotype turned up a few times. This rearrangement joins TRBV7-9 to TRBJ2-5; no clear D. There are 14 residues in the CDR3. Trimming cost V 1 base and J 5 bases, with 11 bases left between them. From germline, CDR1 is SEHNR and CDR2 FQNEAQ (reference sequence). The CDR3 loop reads CASSLEYRLETQYF. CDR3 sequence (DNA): TGTGCCAGCAGCTTAGAGTATCGCCTTGAGACCCAGTACTTC.

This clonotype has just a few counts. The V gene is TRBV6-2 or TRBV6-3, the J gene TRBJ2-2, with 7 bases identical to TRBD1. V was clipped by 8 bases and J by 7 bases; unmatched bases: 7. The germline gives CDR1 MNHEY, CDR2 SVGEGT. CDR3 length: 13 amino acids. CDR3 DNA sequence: TGTGCCAGCGAACAGGGGTCCGTCGGGGAGCTGTTTTTT. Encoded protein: CASEQGSVGELFF.

CDR3 nucleotides: TGTGCCAGCAGCGGCGAGGGAGGAGGTAACATTCAGTACTTC. Translation gives CASSGEGGGNIQYF. The chain has TRBV6-1 and TRBJ2-4; a possible D gene is TRBD2 (6 bases). In germline, CDR1 is MNHNS, CDR2 SASEGT. V was cut by 6 bases and J by 7 bases, with 16 bases left in between. The CDR3 extends over 14 amino acids.

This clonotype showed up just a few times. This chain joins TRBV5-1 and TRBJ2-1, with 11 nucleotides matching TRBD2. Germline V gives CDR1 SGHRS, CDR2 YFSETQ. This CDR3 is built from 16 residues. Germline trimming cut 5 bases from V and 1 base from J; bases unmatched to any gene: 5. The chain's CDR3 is CASSFGTSGSYNEQFF. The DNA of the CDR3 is TGCGCCAGCAGTTTTGGGACTAGCGGTTCCTACAATGAGCAGTTCTTC.

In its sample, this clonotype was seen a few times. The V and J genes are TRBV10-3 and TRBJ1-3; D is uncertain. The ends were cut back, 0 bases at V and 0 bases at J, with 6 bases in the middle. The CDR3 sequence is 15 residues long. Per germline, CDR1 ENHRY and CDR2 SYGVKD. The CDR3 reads CAISESQPSGNTIYF. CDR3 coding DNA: TGTGCCATCAGTGAGTCTCAGCCCTCTGGAAACACCATATATTTT.

CDR3: CASSSGGGGTTSGTQYF. In DNA form, the CDR3 reads TGTGCCAGCAGCTCCGGCGGGGGGGGGACCACATCCGGTACGCAGTATTTT. The V and J genes are TRBV7-3 and TRBJ2-3; 9 positions agree with TRBD2. The CDR3 consists of 17 residues. Trimming cost V 4 bases and J 8 bases; bases outside gene matches: 16. From germline, CDR1 is SGHTA and CDR2 FQGTGA.

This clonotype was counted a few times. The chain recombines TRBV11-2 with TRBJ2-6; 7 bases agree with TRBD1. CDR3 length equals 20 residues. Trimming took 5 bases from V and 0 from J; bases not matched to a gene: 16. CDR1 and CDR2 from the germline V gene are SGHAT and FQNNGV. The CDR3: CASSGRTGWATGSGANVLTF. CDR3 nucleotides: TGTGCCAGCAGCGGAAGGACAGGCTGGGCTACCGGCTCTGGGGCCAACGTCCTGACTTTC.

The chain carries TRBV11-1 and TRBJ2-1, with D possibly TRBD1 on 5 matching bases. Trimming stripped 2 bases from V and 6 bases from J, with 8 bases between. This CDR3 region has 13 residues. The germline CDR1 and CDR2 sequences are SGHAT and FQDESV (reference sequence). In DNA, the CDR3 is TGTGCCAGCAGCTTAAGGGGCCTCAATGAGCAGTTCTTC. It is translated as CASSLRGLNEQFF.

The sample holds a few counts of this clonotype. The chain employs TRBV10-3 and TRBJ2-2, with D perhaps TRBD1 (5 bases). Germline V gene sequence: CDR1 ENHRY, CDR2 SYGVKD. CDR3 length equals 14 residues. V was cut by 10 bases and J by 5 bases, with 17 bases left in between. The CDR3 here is CASAGKVETGELFF. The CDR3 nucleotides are TGTGCCAGCGCAGGGAAAGTGGAGACCGGGGAGCTGTTTTTT.

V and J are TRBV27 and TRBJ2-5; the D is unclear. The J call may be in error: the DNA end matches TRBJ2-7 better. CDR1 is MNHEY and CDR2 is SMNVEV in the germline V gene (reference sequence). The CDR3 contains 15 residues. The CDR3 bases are TGTGCCAGCAGTTTAATCGGAAGCCCCTCGTACGAGCAGTACTTC. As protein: CASSLIGSPSYEQYF.

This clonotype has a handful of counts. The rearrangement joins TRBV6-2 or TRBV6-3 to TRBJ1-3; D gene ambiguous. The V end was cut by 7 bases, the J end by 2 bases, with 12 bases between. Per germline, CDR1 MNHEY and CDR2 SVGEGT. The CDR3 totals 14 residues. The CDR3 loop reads CASTKGGPGNTIYF. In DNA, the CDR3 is TGTGCCAGCACCAAAGGAGGCCCTGGAAACACCATATATTTT.

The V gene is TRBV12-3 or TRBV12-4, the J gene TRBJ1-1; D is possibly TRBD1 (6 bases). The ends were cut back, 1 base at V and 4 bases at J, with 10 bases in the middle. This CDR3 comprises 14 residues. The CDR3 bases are TGTGCCAGCAGTTTAGACAGGGATGGCACTGAAGCTTTCTTT. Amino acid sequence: CASSLDRDGTEAFF.

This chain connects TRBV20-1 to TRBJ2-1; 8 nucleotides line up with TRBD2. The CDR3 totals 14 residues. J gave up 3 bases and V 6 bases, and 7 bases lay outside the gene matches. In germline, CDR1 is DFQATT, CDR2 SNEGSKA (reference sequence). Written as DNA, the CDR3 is TGCAGTGCAGGAACGGGGGGGCACTACAATGAGCAGTTCTTC. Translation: CSAGTGGHYNEQFF.

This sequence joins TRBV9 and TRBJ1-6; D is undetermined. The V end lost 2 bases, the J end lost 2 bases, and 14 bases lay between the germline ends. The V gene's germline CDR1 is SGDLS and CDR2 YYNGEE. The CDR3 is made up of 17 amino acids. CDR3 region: CASSVGFVVTYNSPLHF. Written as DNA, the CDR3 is TGTGCCAGCAGCGTCGGGTTTGTAGTTACCTATAATTCACCCCTCCACTTT.

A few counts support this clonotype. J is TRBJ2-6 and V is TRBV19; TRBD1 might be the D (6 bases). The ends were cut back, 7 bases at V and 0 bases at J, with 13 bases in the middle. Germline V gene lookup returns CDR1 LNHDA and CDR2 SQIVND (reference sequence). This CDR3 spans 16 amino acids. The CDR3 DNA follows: TGTGCCAGTAAGAGGGACACCAGCTCTGGGGCCAACGTCCTGACTTTC. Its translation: CASKRDTSSGANVLTF.

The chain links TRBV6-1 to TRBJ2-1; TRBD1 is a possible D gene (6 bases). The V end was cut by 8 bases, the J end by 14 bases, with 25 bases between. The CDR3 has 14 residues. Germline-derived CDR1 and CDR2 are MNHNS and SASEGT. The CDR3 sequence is CASAGYQGGEEEFF. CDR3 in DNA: TGTGCCAGCGCCGGATACCAAGGGGGAGAAGAGGAGTTCTTC.

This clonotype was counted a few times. CDR3 DNA: TGTGCCAGCAGCTTAGGCGGGGCTGCCGGGGAGCTGTTTTTT. Amino acid sequence: CASSLGGAAGELFF. V usage is TRBV7-2 and J usage is TRBJ2-2; weak D call: TRBD2 (6 bases). Germline CDR1 SGHTA, CDR2 FQGNSA. V gave up 1 base and J gave up 6 bases, with 9 bases separating them. This CDR3 contains 14 residues.

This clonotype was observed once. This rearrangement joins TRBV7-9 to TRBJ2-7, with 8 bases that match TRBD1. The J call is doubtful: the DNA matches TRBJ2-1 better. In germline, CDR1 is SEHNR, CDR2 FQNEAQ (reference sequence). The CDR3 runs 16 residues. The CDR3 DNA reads TGTGCCAGCAGCTCGACCAGGGGGCGTGCGATGGTTGAGCAGTTCTTC. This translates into CASSSTRGRAMVEQFF.

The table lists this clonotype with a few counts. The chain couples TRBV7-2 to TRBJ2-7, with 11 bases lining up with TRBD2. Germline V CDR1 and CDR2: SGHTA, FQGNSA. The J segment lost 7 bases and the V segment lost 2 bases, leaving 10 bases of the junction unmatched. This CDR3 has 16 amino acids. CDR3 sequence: CASSLLFVAGGREQYF. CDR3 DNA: TGTGCCAGCAGCTTATTGTTCGTAGCGGGGGGGCGGGAGCAGTACTTC.

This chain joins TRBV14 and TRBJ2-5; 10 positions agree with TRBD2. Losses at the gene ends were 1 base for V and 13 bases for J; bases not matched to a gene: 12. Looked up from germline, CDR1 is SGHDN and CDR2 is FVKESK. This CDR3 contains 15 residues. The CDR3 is CASSQAGPSGGRRYF. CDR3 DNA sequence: TGTGCCAGCAGCCAAGCGGGTCCTAGCGGGGGTCGCCGGTACTTC.

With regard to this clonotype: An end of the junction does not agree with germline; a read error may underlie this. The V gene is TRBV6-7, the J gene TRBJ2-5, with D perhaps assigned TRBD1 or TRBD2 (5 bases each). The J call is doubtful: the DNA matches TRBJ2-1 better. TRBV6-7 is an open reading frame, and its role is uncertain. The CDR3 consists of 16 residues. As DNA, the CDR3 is TGTGCCAGCGGTTACCACGGGACCGCCGAGGGGAATGAGCAGTTCTTC. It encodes CASGYHGTAEGNEQFF.

The chain's CDR3 is CASSEARRSSQYF. DNA of the CDR3: TGTGCCAGCAGTGAAGCGCGGCGGTCTAGCCAGTACTTC. V and J are TRBV2 and TRBJ2-5; D remains unclear. CDR1 and CDR2 from the germline V gene are SNHLY and FYNNEI. The length of the CDR3 is 13 residues. V was shortened by 0 bases and J by 10 bases, with 12 bases between the two germline ends.

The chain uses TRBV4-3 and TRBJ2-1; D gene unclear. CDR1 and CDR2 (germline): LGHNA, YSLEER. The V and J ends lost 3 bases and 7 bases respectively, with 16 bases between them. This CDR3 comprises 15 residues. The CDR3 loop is CASSHEPNPRNEQFF. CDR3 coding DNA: TGCGCCAGCAGCCACGAACCTAATCCTAGGAATGAGCAGTTCTTC.